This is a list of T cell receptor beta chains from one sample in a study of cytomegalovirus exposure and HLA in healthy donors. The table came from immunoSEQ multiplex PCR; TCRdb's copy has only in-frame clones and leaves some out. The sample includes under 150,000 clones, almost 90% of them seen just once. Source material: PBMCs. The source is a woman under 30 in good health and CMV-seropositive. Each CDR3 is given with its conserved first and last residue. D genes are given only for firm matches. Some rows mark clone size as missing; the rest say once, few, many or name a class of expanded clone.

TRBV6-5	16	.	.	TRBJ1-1	TGTGCCAGCAGTTACGCAATCGCCTCCGGGGGGACTGAAGCTTTCTTT	CASSYAIASGGTEAFF
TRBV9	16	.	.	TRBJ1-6	TGTGCCAGCAGCCCCGAGGGAAACTCCTATAATTCACCCCTCCACTTT	CASSPEGNSYNSPLHF
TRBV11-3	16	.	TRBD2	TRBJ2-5	TGTGCCAGCAGCTTCAGTCTAGCGGGAGGTTCAGAGACCCAGTACTTC	CASSFSLAGGSETQYF
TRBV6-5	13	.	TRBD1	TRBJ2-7	TGTGCCAGCTGCAGGGGGCCGCGGTACGAGCAGTACTTC	CASCRGPRYEQYF
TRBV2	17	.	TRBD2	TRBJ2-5	TGTGCCAGCAGAGATGCTAGCGGCGGGGGGTCACAAGAGACCCAGTACTTC	CASRDASGGGSQETQYF
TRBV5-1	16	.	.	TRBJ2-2	TGCGCCAGCAGCTTGGGCGCGGGGACGAACACCGGGGAGCTGTTTTTT	CASSLGAGTNTGELFF
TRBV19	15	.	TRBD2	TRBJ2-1	TGTGCCAGTAGGGCCGGGACTAGCTCCTACAATGAGCAGTTCTTC	CASRAGTSSYNEQFF
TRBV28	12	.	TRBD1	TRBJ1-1	TGTGCCAGCACAGGGGACAGGACTGAAGCTTTCTTT	CASTGDRTEAFF
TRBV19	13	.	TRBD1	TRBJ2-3	TGTGCCACCCAACAGGGGAGCACAGATACGCAGTATTTT	CATQQGSTDTQYF
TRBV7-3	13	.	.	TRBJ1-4	TGTGCCAGCAGCTATTCCCAAGGGGGGGAACTGTTTTTT	CASSYSQGGELFF
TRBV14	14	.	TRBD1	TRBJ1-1	TGTGCCAGCAAACGGGACAGGGGGAACACTGAAGCTTTCTTT	CASKRDRGNTEAFF
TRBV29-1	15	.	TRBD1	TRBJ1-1	TGCAGCGGGGGACAGGGTAGAATCGGGGGCACTGAAGCTTTCTTT	CSGGQGRIGGTEAFF
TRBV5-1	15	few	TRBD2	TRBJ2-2	TGCGCCAGCAACATAGCGGGCCGGAACACCGGGGAGCTGTTTTTT	CASNIAGRNTGELFF
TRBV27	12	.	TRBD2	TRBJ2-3	TGTGCCAGCAGAAAGCGGGGTTATACGCAGTATTTT	CASRKRGYTQYF
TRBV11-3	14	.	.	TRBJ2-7	TGTGCCAGCAGCTTACGGACAGATTCTTACGAGCAGTACTTC	CASSLRTDSYEQYF
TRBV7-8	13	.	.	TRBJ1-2	TGTGCCAGCAGCTTAACTACGGACTATGGCTACACCTTC	CASSLTTDYGYTF
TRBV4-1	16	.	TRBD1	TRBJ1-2	TGCGCCAGCAGCCAAGAGGTGACAGGGGGCTTTTATGGCTACACCTTC	CASSQEVTGGFYGYTF
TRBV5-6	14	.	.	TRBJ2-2	TGTGCCAGCAGTTATCTAGGAGTCACCGGGGAGCTGTTTTTT	CASSYLGVTGELFF
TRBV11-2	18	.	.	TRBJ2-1	TGTGCCAGCAGCTCGCCCGTTTGGGGCGGGACCTCATACAATGAGCAGTTCTTC	CASSSPVWGGTSYNEQFF
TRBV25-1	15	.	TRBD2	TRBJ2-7	TGTGCCAGCAGTGGCTCACTAGCGGGGGCCTACGAGCAGTACTTC	CASSGSLAGAYEQYF
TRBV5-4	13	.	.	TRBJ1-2	TGTGCCAGCAGCGTAGACAGTTTCTATGGCTACACCTTC	CASSVDSFYGYTF
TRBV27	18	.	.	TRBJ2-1	TGTGCCAGCAGCTCCCGCCAGGGGCGCGTCGGCCCCTACAATGAGCAGTTCTTC	CASSSRQGRVGPYNEQFF
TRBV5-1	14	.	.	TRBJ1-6	TGCGCCAGCAGCTTGGACGGGAAAAGTTCACCCCTCCACTTT	CASSLDGKSSPLHF
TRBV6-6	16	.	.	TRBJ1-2	TGTGCCAGCAGTTACTCGCGGGGGAGGGTCAACTATGGCTACACCTTC	CASSYSRGRVNYGYTF
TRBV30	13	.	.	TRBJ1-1	TGTGCCTGGAGTCCGACTTTGAACACTGAAGCTTTCTTT	CAWSPTLNTEAFF
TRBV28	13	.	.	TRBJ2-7	TGTGCCAGCAGTTTAGGGGGAGGGGGGCTTCCGTACTTC	CASSLGGGGLPYF
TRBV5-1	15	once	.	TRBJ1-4	TGCGCCAGCAGCTTGGGGATAAGGGAGGATGAAAAACTGTTTTTT	CASSLGIREDEKLFF
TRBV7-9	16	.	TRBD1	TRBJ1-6	TGTGCCAGCAGCTTGGGCCTCCGGAGGGGGCATTCACCCCTCCACTTT	CASSLGLRRGHSPLHF
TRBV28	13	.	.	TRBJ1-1	TGTGCCAGCATGAAGGGGCACGACGTGGAAGCTTTCTTT	CASMKGHDVEAFF
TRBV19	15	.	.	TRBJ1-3	TGTGCCAGTAGTATTTACAGAAGCTCTGGAAACACCATATATTTT	CASSIYRSSGNTIYF
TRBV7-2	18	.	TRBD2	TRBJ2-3	TGTGCCAGCAGCTTAGTAGGAGGACTAGCGGCTTACACAGATACGCAGTATTTT	CASSLVGGLAAYTDTQYF
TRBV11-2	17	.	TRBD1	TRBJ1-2	TGTGCCAGCAGCTCCCTACGGGGGGACAGGGGGCCGAATGGCTACACCTTC	CASSSLRGDRGPNGYTF
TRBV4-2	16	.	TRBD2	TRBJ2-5	TGTGCCAGCAGCTCGTTTGCGGGAGGGTCACAAGAGACCCAGTACTTC	CASSSFAGGSQETQYF